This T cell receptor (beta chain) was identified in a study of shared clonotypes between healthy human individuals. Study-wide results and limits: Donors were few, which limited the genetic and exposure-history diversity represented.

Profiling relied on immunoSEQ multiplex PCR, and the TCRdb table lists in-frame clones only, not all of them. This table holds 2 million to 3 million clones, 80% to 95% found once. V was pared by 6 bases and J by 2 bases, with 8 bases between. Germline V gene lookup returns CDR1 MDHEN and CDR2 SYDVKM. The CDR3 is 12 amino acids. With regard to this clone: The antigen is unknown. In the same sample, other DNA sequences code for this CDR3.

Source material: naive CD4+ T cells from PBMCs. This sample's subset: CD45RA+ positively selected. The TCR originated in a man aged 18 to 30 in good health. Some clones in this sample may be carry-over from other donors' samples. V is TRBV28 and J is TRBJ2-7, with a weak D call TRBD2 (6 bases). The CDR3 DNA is TGTGCCAGCAGGCCTAGCGCCTACGAGCAGTACTTC. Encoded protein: CASRPSAYEQYF. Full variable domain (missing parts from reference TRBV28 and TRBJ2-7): DVKVTQSSRYLVKRTGEKVFLECVQDMDHENMFWYRQDPGLGLRLIYFSYDVKMKEKGDIPEGYSVSREKKERFSLILESASTNQTSMYLCASRPSAYEQYFGPGTRLTVT.